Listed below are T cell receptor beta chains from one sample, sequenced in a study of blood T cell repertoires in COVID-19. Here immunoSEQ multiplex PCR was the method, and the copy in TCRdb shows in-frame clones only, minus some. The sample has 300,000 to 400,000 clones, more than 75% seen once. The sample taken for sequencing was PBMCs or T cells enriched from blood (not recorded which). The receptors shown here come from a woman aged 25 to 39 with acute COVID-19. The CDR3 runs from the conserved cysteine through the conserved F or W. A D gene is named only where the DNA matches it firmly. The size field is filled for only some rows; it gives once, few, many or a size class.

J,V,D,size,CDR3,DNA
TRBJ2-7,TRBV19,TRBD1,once,CASSMGQGGSYEQYF,TGTGCCAGTAGTATGGGACAGGGGGGATCCTACGAGCAGTACTTC
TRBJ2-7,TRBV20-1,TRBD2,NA,CSASLAGLLYEQYF,TGCAGTGCTAGTCTAGCGGGGCTTCTCTACGAGCAGTACTTC
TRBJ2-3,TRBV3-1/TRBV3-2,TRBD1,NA,CASSPLYNRGTDTQYF,TGTGCCAGCAGCCCCTTGTACAACAGGGGTACAGATACGCAGTATTTT
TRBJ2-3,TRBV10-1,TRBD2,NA,CASAERTSGGLRHTDTQYF,TGCGCCAGCGCAGAGAGGACTAGCGGGGGGCTCCGGCACACAGATACGCAGTATTTT
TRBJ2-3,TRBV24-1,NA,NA,CATSAADTQYF,TGTGCCACCAGTGCCGCAGATACGCAGTATTTT
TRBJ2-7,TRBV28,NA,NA,CASSSPGPYEQYF,TGTGCCAGCAGTTCCCCAGGGCCCTACGAGCAGTACTTC
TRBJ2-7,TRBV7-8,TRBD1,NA,CASSFGDSRYEQYF,TGTGCCAGCAGCTTCGGGGACAGTCGGTACGAGCAGTACTTC
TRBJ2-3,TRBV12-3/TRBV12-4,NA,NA,CASSSPSRDTQYF,TGTGCCAGCAGTTCTCCTAGCCGAGATACGCAGTATTTT
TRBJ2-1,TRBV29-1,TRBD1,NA,CTIGQGDLWNEQFF,TGCACCATAGGGCAGGGGGACCTCTGGAATGAGCAGTTCTTC
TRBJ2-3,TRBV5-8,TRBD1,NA,CASSWDRGTDTQYF,TGTGCCAGCAGTTGGGACAGAGGCACAGATACGCAGTATTTT
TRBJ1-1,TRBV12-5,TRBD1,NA,CASGQRDRATEAFF,TGTGCTAGTGGTCAAAGGGACAGGGCAACTGAAGCTTTCTTT
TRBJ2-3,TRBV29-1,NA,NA,CSVCVSTDTQYF,TGCAGCGTTTGCGTAAGCACAGATACGCAGTATTTT